One and the same sample provided the 10 T cell receptor beta chains below, sequenced in a study of T cell repertoires in cytomegalovirus infection. TCRdb itself ran the reads through MiXCR, one entry per CDR3 protein. The sample shows roughly 990,000 distinct CDR3 sequences, around 32% of them seen only once. No cognate antigen is known for these TCRs. This specimen was cultured CD8+ T cells from PBMCs, taken from culture after CMV antigen stimulation. The receptors here all came from a human donor in good health (CMV status not recorded). Some clones in this sample may be carry-over from other donors' samples.

The chain uses TRBV12-3 or TRBV12-4 and TRBJ2-5, with 7 positions matching TRBD1. V shed 3 bases, J shed 4 bases, and the junction held 5 bases outside the gene matches. The CDR3 consists of 14 residues. CDR3 protein: CASSFERGRETQYF. The CDR3 DNA reads as TGTGCCAGCAGTTTCGAAAGGGGGCGAGAGACCCAGTACTTC.

This clonotype was observed a handful of times. This rearrangement joins TRBV7-6 to TRBJ2-3; 10 bases map to TRBD1. Germline V gene data show CDR1 as SGHVS and CDR2 as FNYEAQ. The trim removed 6 bases at V and 6 bases at J, leaving 9 bases unmatched. This CDR3 is 15 amino acids long. CDR3 coding DNA: TGTGCCAGCAGAACCGGGACAGGGGCTTGGGATACGCAGTATTTT. This gives the protein CASRTGTGAWDTQYF. The variable domain in full, completed from reference TRBV7-6 and TRBJ2-3, reads GAGVSQSPRYKVTKRGQDVALRCDPISGHVSLYWYRQALGQGPEFLTYFNYEAQQDKSGLPNDRFSAERPEGSISTLTIQRTEQRDSAMYRCASRTGTGAWDTQYFGPGTRLTVL.

V gene TRBV14 combines with J gene TRBJ2-1; D is ambiguous. The V gene's germline CDR1 is SGHDN and CDR2 FVKESK. CDR3 size: 14 residues. The V gene lost 6 bases and the J gene lost 0 bases, with 9 bases spanning the gap. The CDR3: CASSLFSSYNEQFF. In DNA form, the CDR3 reads TGTGCCAGCAGTCTATTCAGCTCCTACAATGAGCAGTTCTTC.

The V call is TRBV5-6, the J call TRBJ2-1; D call uncertain. Germline CDR1 SGHDT, CDR2 YYEEEE. This CDR3 region has 13 residues. Between the trimmed V and J ends, which lost 3 bases and 3 bases, there was a span of 7 bases. CDR3 coding DNA: TGTGCCAGCAGCTCGATTTTCTACAATGAGCAGTTCTTC. This translates into CASSSIFYNEQFF.

V and J are TRBV20-1 and TRBJ1-5; 7 nucleotides align to TRBD1. The germline V gene has CDR1 DFQATT and CDR2 SNEGSKA (reference sequence). The CDR3 is 15 amino acids. The junction had 12 bases not matched to a gene; V was cut back by 6 bases and J by 4 bases. CDR3 sequence reads: CSARTKDRPNQPQHF. CDR3 sequence (DNA): TGCAGTGCCAGGACGAAGGACAGGCCGAATCAGCCCCAGCATTTT.

This chain joins TRBV10-1 and TRBJ2-2, with D maybe TRBD2 (5 bases). Trimming left V 3 bases short and J 6 bases short, with 8 bases between. This CDR3 contains 13 residues. CDR1 is WNHNN and CDR2 is SYGVQD in the germline V gene (reference sequence). Here the CDR3 DNA reads TGCGCCAGCAGTGAAGGAGGCGCCGGGGAGCTGTTTTTT. Amino acid sequence: CASSEGGAGELFF.

The chain links TRBV5-1 to TRBJ1-2; the D is unclear. The CDR3 length is 14 residues. V shed 4 bases and J shed 1 base, with 11 bases lying between them. Germline CDR1 and CDR2: SGHRS and YFSETQ. CDR3 nucleotides: TGCGCCAGCAGCGGGCCCTTCGATAACTATGGCTACACCTTC. Translating gives CASSGPFDNYGYTF.

This chain connects TRBV15 to TRBJ2-1; weak D call: TRBD1 (5 bases). There are 18 residues in the CDR3. Between the trimmed V and J ends, which lost 0 bases and 9 bases, there was a span of 24 bases. The germline V gene has CDR1 LNHNV and CDR2 YYDKDF (reference sequence). The CDR3 DNA reads TGTGCCACCAGCAGAGATCAGGGTAGTTCTCCTCTCGTGGTTGAGCAGTTCTTC. As protein: CATSRDQGSSPLVVEQFF.

The rearrangement links TRBV12-3 or TRBV12-4 to TRBJ2-5, with a possible D match to TRBD2 (7 bases). Trimming took off 4 bases at V and 5 bases at J, with 17 bases between the two ends. This CDR3 is built from 15 residues. The CDR3: CASSWVGGAGETQYF. CDR3 in DNA: TGTGCCAGCAGTTGGGTGGGGGGGGCCGGTGAGACCCAGTACTTC.

The rearrangement uses TRBV19 and TRBJ1-1; the D is unclear. The CDR3 totals 12 residues. V was pared by 7 bases and J by 7 bases, with 13 bases between. The germline V gene has CDR1 LNHDA and CDR2 SQIVND (reference sequence). CDR3: CASIGPTVEAFF. The CDR3 DNA is TGTGCCAGTATCGGTCCGACTGTTGAAGCTTTCTTT.